One sample yielded the 14 T cell receptor beta chains listed below, sequenced in a study of regulatory T cells in long-lasting Graves disease. Time point described: newly diagnosed GD, antithyroid drugs for less than 3 months. There was RNA extracted from PBMCs, and the TCR library was made from it. The authors built TCR beta libraries using iRepertoire HTBI primers and Arm-PCR of CDR3 regions. TCRdb fed the multiplex PCR reads into MiXCR, producing one record per CDR3 protein. The data contain roughly 500,000 distinct CDR3 sequences, approximately 13% of them seen just once; the ten biggest clones take up 10%. This sample was also put to use in a study of T cells in Graves' hyperthyroidism and ophthalmopathy.

This specimen consisted of peripheral blood mononuclear cells (PBMCs), obtained at new diagnosis, from a patient treated with antithyroid drugs. The receptors originated from a young man with Graves disease.

In its sample, this clonotype was seen many times. The V call is TRBV3-1, the J call TRBJ2-3; D gene unclear. V dropped 1 base and J dropped 3 bases, with 5 bases sitting between them. CDR3 size: 13 residues. Germline V gene data show CDR1 as LGHDT and CDR2 as YNNKEL (reference sequence). In nucleotides, the CDR3 is TGTGCCAGCAGCCAAGGATTGACAGATACGCAGTATTTT. Amino acid sequence: CASSQGLTDTQYF.

This clonotype showed up just a few times. The chain combines TRBV5-1 with TRBJ2-1; tentatively, D is TRBD1 (8 bases). In germline, CDR1 is SGHRS, CDR2 YFSETQ. The CDR3 contains 14 residues. Trimming cost V 8 bases and J 5 bases, with 17 bases left between them. CDR3 protein: CASTTGGGHNEQFF. The CDR3 DNA sequence: TGCGCCAGTACTACAGGGGGGGGACACAATGAGCAGTTCTTC.

The gene calls are TRBV29-1 and TRBJ1-1; the D is unclear. CDR3 length: 13 amino acids. V lost 5 bases and J lost 8, with 18 bases in between. Germline assignment: CDR1 SQVTM and CDR2 ANQGSEA. This chain's CDR3 is CSVYSESRGEAFF. The CDR3 DNA is TGCAGCGTTTACTCGGAGTCCAGAGGGGAAGCTTTCTTT.

This clonotype appeared many times. The chain combines TRBV3-1 with TRBJ2-2, with unresolved D. Germline V lookup: CDR1 LGHDT, CDR2 YNNKEL (reference sequence). V gave up 6 bases and J gave up 6 bases, with 5 bases separating them. The CDR3 extends over 11 amino acids. As DNA, the CDR3 is TGTGCCAGCAGTCGTGCCGGGGAGCTGTTTTTT. Protein sequence: CASSRAGELFF.

This clonotype was counted at least ten times. The chain employs TRBV7-2 and TRBJ2-1; D gene uncertain. This CDR3 spans 15 amino acids. V gave up 3 bases and J gave up 0 bases, with 9 bases separating them. Germline CDR1 reads SGHTA; CDR2 reads FQGNSA. The DNA of the CDR3 is TGTGCCAGCAGCTTGATTCGTAACTCCTACAATGAGCAGTTCTTC. Translating it yields CASSLIRNSYNEQFF.

The J gene is TRBJ1-3, the V gene TRBV12-3 or TRBV12-4, with unresolved D. The V end was cut by 7 bases, the J end by 1 base, with 14 bases between. The CDR3 sequence is 15 residues long. The CDR3 DNA reads TGTGCCAGCAAGACCCTTGGAGGGTCTGGAAACACCATATATTTT. Amino acid sequence: CASKTLGGSGNTIYF.

The chain combines TRBV5-1 with TRBJ2-5, with 10 positions matching TRBD2. CDR1 and CDR2 (germline): SGHRS, YFSETQ. Unmatched junction bases numbered 4, after V lost 3 bases and J lost 2 bases. This CDR3 has 15 amino acids. This CDR3 is CASSSGTSVQETQYF. CDR3 nucleotide sequence: TGCGCCAGCAGCTCCGGGACTAGCGTGCAAGAGACCCAGTACTTC.

There are a few counts of this clonotype. A much larger clone lies one base from this, so it may be a read error. The V call is TRBV3-1, the J call TRBJ1-2, with unresolved D. The CDR3 length is 11 residues. The V gene lost 0 bases and the J gene lost 8 bases, with 4 bases spanning the gap. Germline values: CDR1 LGHDT, CDR2 YNNKEL (reference sequence). This CDR3 is CASSQDRGYTF. The CDR3 bases are TGTGCCAGCAGCCAAGATCGGGGCTACACCTTC.

The sample holds many counts of this clonotype. The chain couples TRBV20-1 to TRBJ2-5; D may be TRBD1 (6 bases). Trimming stripped 0 bases from V and 2 bases from J, with 13 bases between. In germline, CDR1 is DFQATT, CDR2 SNEGSKA (reference sequence). This CDR3 region has 15 residues. CDR3: CSARDAQGIQETQYF. CDR3 coding DNA: TGCAGTGCTAGAGATGCACAGGGAATTCAAGAGACCCAGTACTTC.

The chain uses TRBV20-1 and TRBJ2-1; 8 bases match TRBD2. CDR1 DFQATT and CDR2 SNEGSKA come from the germline V gene (reference sequence). The CDR3 extends over 15 amino acids. The V and J ends lost 6 bases and 1 base, in that order; junction bases with no gene match: 8. The CDR3 spells CSAAALAGSYNEQFF. Here the CDR3 DNA reads TGCAGTGCCGCCGCTTTAGCGGGATCCTACAATGAGCAGTTCTTC.

This clonotype was observed at least ten times. This rearrangement joins TRBV5-1 to TRBJ2-3; TRBD2 might be the D (6 bases). The germline gives CDR1 SGHRS, CDR2 YFSETQ. The V end was cut by 0 bases, the J end by 1 base, with 18 bases between. The CDR3 runs to 18 residues. Here the CDR3 DNA reads TGCGCCAGCAGCTTGGCGCCCACTAGCCCCGGTGGCACAGATACGCAGTATTTT. This sequence encodes CASSLAPTSPGGTDTQYF.

The V and J genes are TRBV10-3 and TRBJ2-7, with a tentative D call TRBD2 (6 bases). There are 14 residues in the CDR3. Per germline, CDR1 ENHRY and CDR2 SYGVKD. Trimming left V 5 bases short and J 2 bases short, with 13 bases between. The CDR3 bases are TGTGCCATCAGTACAACGGGACTCCCCTACGAGCAGTACTTC. Translating it yields CAISTTGLPYEQYF.

This clonotype appeared many times. The chain joins TRBV29-1 to TRBJ2-1, with TRBD1 identical over 9 bases. The CDR3 has 14 amino acids. The J segment lost 6 bases and the V segment lost 7 bases, leaving 10 bases of the junction unmatched. Germline loops: CDR1 SQVTM, CDR2 ANQGSEA. For the CDR3, the DNA is TGCAGCGGGGGGGGAGTGGACAGGGGCAATGAGCAGTTCTTC. It yields the protein CSGGGVDRGNEQFF.

The table lists this clonotype with many counts. This CDR3 reads CASSPQQGDTYNEQFF. CDR3 sequence (DNA): TGTGCCAGCTCACCACAACAGGGTGACACCTACAATGAGCAGTTCTTC. V is TRBV18 and J is TRBJ2-1; TRBD1 might be the D (6 bases). CDR1 and CDR2 from the germline V gene are KGHSH and LQKENI. Deletions cut 1 base from V and 2 bases from J, with 12 bases between. This CDR3 is 16 amino acids long. Full variable domain (outside the CDR3, taken from reference TRBV18 and TRBJ2-1): NAGVMQNPRHLVRRRGQEARLRCSPMKGHSHVYWYRQLPEEGLKFMVYLQKENIIDESGMPKERFSAEFPKEGPSILRIQQVVRGDSAAYFCASSPQQGDTYNEQFFGPGTRLTVL.